This TCR beta chain was profiled in a study of vaccination and CD4 T cells after COVID-19. Study at large: Cells were stimulated with overlapping spike peptide pools from SARS-CoV-2, HCoV-NL63, HCoV-OC43 and HCoV-229E.

Trimming removed 1 base from V and 8 bases from J, with 11 bases in between. Germline values: CDR1 KGHSH, CDR2 LQKENI. The length of the CDR3 is 13 residues. There are a few counts of this clonotype. The antigen is undetermined. Oncomine TCR Beta short-read sequencing was applied to DNA from cultured CD4+ T cells. Genomic DNA was extracted from cultured CD4+ T cells. Via MiXCR, TCRdb re-called the PCR reads, giving one row per CDR3 protein. Of fewer than 7,500 distinct CDR3 sequences listed, around 19% are singletons. The sample's treatment: roughly 10-day PBMC culture with coronavirus spike peptide pools or control peptides (ViraFEST assay). Cell culture was performed with roughly 2 million PBMCs per well in the presence of about 9.3 IU/ml IL-2 and around 9 ug/ml peptide pools. Half the medium was replaced with fresh IL-2 medium on days 3 and 7.

Material: CD4+ T cells from blood, cultured in vitro. The clonotype comes from a human donor who had recovered from COVID-19. The gene calls are TRBV18 and TRBJ1-2; unclear D gene. CDR3 nucleotide sequence: TGTGCCAGCTCACCACGGAGGGATGACGGCTACACCTTC. It encodes CASSPRRDDGYTF.